Sequencing of this T cell receptor (beta chain) was carried out in a study of cytomegalovirus exposure and HLA in healthy donors. Whole-study results and caveats: Analysis performed later showed TCR beta chains linked to HLA being more clonally expanded than equally common others.

Comments on this clone: Its antigen remains unknown.

Nominally healthy donors provided the samples, though records likely missed some immune exposures. It was with 60 Vbeta and 13 Jbeta primers that the PCR ran. Only in-frame clones appear in the TCRdb table, and some are missing; sequencing was by immunoSEQ multiplex PCR. The sample yields 120,000 or so clones, approximately 75% seen once. V shed 4 bases and J shed 6 bases, with 17 bases lying between them. Germline-derived CDR1 and CDR2 are SGHRS and YFSETQ. There are 15 residues in the CDR3. This rearrangement joins TRBV5-1 to TRBJ2-1; D is unresolved. Sequencing was performed on PBMCs. The TCR sequence derives from a man aged 25-45 years in good health and CMV-seronegative. The CDR3 region has the DNA TGCGCCAGCAGCCTACGGTCTAGTTACGGCAATGAGCAGTTCTTC. Residues: CASSLRSSYGNEQFF.